This T cell receptor beta chain appears in the sequencing data of a study of OX40 agonist ivuxolimab in advanced cancers. Study-level background: Patients received ivuxolimab, an agonistic anti-OX40 (CD134) antibody.

The study sampled blood at baseline, cycle 4 day 1, and cycle 7 day 1. Per germline, CDR1 SGHAT and CDR2 FQNNGV. The CDR3 length is 17 residues. V was trimmed by 5 bases and J by 1 base, leaving 18 bases between them. TCRdb's copy holds only in-frame clones and misses some; the assay was immunoSEQ multiplex PCR. The table shows some 45,000 clones, with under 90% occurring only once. The clonotype comes from an adult with an advanced solid tumor such as melanoma, head and neck, liver or kidney cancer. The rearrangement links TRBV11-2 to TRBJ1-5; D remains ambiguous. Sample: CD4+ or CD8+ T cells sorted from blood, taken in a trial of the OX40 agonist ivuxolimab. CDR3 bases: TGTGCCAGCAGCCCAGGTAGTGGTTGGTTAAGCAATCAGCCCCAGCATTTT. As protein: CASSPGSGWLSNQPQHF.